A single sample is the source of the 23 T cell receptor beta chains below, sequenced in a study of blood T cell repertoires in COVID-19. Profiled with immunoSEQ multiplex PCR; TCRdb holds only in-frame clones, not every one. The sample lists approximately 260,000 clones; less than 90% were seen once. Sequences were obtained from peripheral blood. All receptors come from a man aged 55-75 years who had recovered from COVID-19.

The V and J genes are TRBV11-2 and TRBJ2-7; perhaps TRBD2 as D (6 bases). The V gene's germline CDR1 is SGHAT and CDR2 FQNNGV. This CDR3 is built from 17 residues. Trimming removed 1 base at V and 2 bases at J, with 18 bases between. The CDR3 sequence is CASSLGGVQGGTYEQYF. The CDR3 bases are TGTGCCAGCAGCTTAGGAGGCGTTCAAGGCGGGACCTACGAGCAGTACTTC.

This rearrangement joins TRBV19 to TRBJ1-1, with TRBD1 as a possible D gene (6 bases). Per the germline V gene, CDR1 is LNHDA and CDR2 is SQIVND (reference sequence). V was clipped by 1 base and J by 1 base, with 10 bases between them. The CDR3 is made up of 15 amino acids. This chain's CDR3 is CASSIAPDRNTEAFF. CDR3 nucleotides: TGTGCCAGTAGTATAGCCCCGGACAGGAACACTGAAGCTTTCTTT.

The chain has TRBV5-5 and TRBJ1-2; TRBD1 might be the D (6 bases). This CDR3 is 14 amino acids long. The V end was cut by 4 bases, the J end by 3 bases, with 13 bases between. Germline loops: CDR1 SGHKS, CDR2 YYEKEE (reference sequence). This CDR3 is CASSDNRVDYGYTF. As DNA, the CDR3 is TGTGCCAGCAGCGACAACAGGGTGGACTATGGCTACACCTTC. The full variable domain, in which reference TRBV5-5 and TRBJ1-2 provide the parts outside the CDR3, is DAGVTQSPTHLIKTRGQQVTLRCSPISGHKSVSWYQQVLGQGPQFIFQYYEKEERGRGNFPDRFSARQFPNYSSELNVNALLLGDSALYLCASSDNRVDYGYTFGSGTRLTVV.

The chain employs TRBV24-1 and TRBJ2-6, with a possible D match to TRBD1 (5 bases). Germline CDR1 and CDR2: KGHDR and SFDVKD. V lost 5 bases and J lost 1, with 11 bases in between. The CDR3 is 16 amino acids. CDR3 DNA sequence: TGTGCCACCAGTGCGCAGGGTCTTTCTGGGGCCAACGTCCTGACTTTC. Its translation is CATSAQGLSGANVLTF.

The genes are TRBV29-1 and TRBJ1-2; 9 positions match TRBD1. With 8 bases clipped from V and 13 bases from J, the junction kept 14 bases outside the gene matches. This CDR3 is built from 12 residues. From germline, CDR1 is SQVTM and CDR2 ANQGSEA. The CDR3 DNA sequence: TGCAGCATACTCCCGGGACAGGGATTCTCCACCTTC. Translation gives CSILPGQGFSTF. The whole variable domain, filled in from reference TRBV29-1 and TRBJ1-2, reads SAVISQKPSRDICQRGTSLTIQCQVDSQVTMMFWYRQQPGQSLTLIATANQGSEATYESGFVIDKFPISRPNLTFSTLTVSNMSPEDSSIYLCSILPGQGFSTFGSGTRLTVV.

This clone was recorded only once. In nucleotides, the CDR3 is TGTGCCAGTAGTATTTGGCTCGCGGATTCCCCCCTCGGCGAGCAGTACTTC. Amino acid sequence: CASSIWLADSPLGEQYF. The chain combines TRBV19 with TRBJ2-7, with D uncertain. Between the trimmed V and J ends, which lost 3 bases and 6 bases, there was a span of 24 bases. This CDR3 region has 17 residues. CDR1 LNHDA and CDR2 SQIVND come from the germline V gene (reference sequence).

This chain joins TRBV7-2 and TRBJ2-1, with 7 nucleotides matching TRBD2. The V and J ends lost 2 bases and 8 bases, in that order; junction bases with no gene match: 12. Germline lookup yields CDR1 SGHTA and CDR2 FQGNSA. This CDR3 has 16 residues. The DNA of the CDR3 is TGTGCCAGCAGCTTATGGTCCGGCGGGAGACGCGATGAGCAGTTCTTC. It translates to CASSLWSGGRRDEQFF.

The genes are TRBV7-8 and TRBJ2-7; 7 bases agree with TRBD1. CDR3 length: 15 residues. Per germline, CDR1 SGHVS and CDR2 FQNEAQ. The V gene end was trimmed by 4 bases and the J gene end by 3 bases; junction bases not matched to a gene: 9. The CDR3 reads CASSSHRGDDYEQYF. CDR3 nucleotide sequence: TGTGCCAGCAGCTCACACAGGGGAGATGACTACGAGCAGTACTTC.

The CDR3 DNA sequence: TGTGCCACCAGTGATTCCGGTGAGCAGTACTTC. It yields the protein CATSDSGEQYF. This chain joins TRBV24-1 and TRBJ2-7; D call uncertain. This CDR3 has 11 residues. The V gene's germline CDR1 is KGHDR and CDR2 SFDVKD. V was clipped by 2 bases and J by 7 bases, with 5 bases between them.

This clone was recorded a few times. The chain is built from TRBV5-5 and TRBJ2-3, with D maybe TRBD2 (5 bases). CDR1 and CDR2 (germline): SGHKS, YYEKEE (reference sequence). The CDR3 totals 15 residues. The V and J ends lost 3 bases and 0 bases respectively, with 11 bases between them. The CDR3 loop is CASSSGGPSTDTQYF. The CDR3, as DNA: TGTGCCAGCAGCTCGGGCGGGCCTAGCACAGATACGCAGTATTTT. Filled out from reference TRBV5-5 and TRBJ2-3, the complete variable domain reads DAGVTQSPTHLIKTRGQQVTLRCSPISGHKSVSWYQQVLGQGPQFIFQYYEKEERGRGNFPDRFSARQFPNYSSELNVNALLLGDSALYLCASSSGGPSTDTQYFGPGTRLTVL.

J is TRBJ2-7 and V is TRBV7-8; D gene uncertain. The ends were cut back, 4 bases at V and 0 bases at J, with 4 bases in the middle. Germline assignment: CDR1 SGHVS and CDR2 FQNEAQ. The length of the CDR3 is 12 residues. CDR3 in amino acids: CASSSSSYEQYF. The CDR3 DNA reads TGTGCCAGCAGCTCTAGCTCCTACGAGCAGTACTTC.

The V and J genes are TRBV14 and TRBJ2-1; 13 positions match TRBD2. The germline V gene encodes CDR1 SGHDN and CDR2 FVKESK. The CDR3 runs to 19 residues. V shed 4 bases and J 1 base; nucleotides not matched to a gene: 10. CDR3 amino acids: CASSPRSGLAGRSYNEQFF. In nucleotides, the CDR3 is TGTGCCAGCAGCCCCCGGTCGGGACTAGCGGGGCGGTCCTACAATGAGCAGTTCTTC. Drawing the rest from reference TRBV14 and TRBJ2-1, the complete variable domain is EAGVTQFPSHSVIEKGQTVTLRCDPISGHDNLYWYRRVMGKEIKFLLHFVKESKQDESGMPNNRFLAERTGGTYSTLKVQPAELEDSGVYFCASSPRSGLAGRSYNEQFFGPGTRLTVL.

This clone was seen only once. This rearrangement joins TRBV3-1 (or the pseudogene TRBV3-2) to TRBJ1-1, with a weak D call TRBD1 (6 bases). From germline, CDR1 is LGHDT and CDR2 YNNKEL (reference sequence). The length of the CDR3 is 19 residues. With 0 bases removed from V and 1 base from J, the gap between germline ends came to 21 bases. Here the CDR3 DNA reads TGTGCCAGCAGCCAAGATTTCCGGACAGCGAATTTAGGGAACACTGAAGCTTTCTTT. Residues: CASSQDFRTANLGNTEAFF.

This chain links TRBV28 with TRBJ1-6; 8 bases agree with TRBD1. The junction had 9 bases not matched to a gene; V was cut back by 8 bases and J by 6 bases. The CDR3 has 15 residues. Germline V gene data show CDR1 as MDHEN and CDR2 as SYDVKM. CDR3 sequence (DNA): TGTGCCAGCGGGCCGGGGACAGGAATTAATTCACCCCTCCACTTT. Translated: CASGPGTGINSPLHF. Based on the CDR3 plus reference TRBV28 and TRBJ1-6, the full variable domain is DVKVTQSSRYLVKRTGEKVFLECVQDMDHENMFWYRQDPGLGLRLIYFSYDVKMKEKGDIPEGYSVSREKKERFSLILESASTNQTSMYLCASGPGTGINSPLHFGNGTRLTVT.

This chain joins TRBV6-5 and TRBJ2-3; the D gene is possibly TRBD2 (5 bases). From germline, CDR1 is MNHEY and CDR2 SVGAGI. V gave up 2 bases and J gave up 8 bases, with 11 bases separating them. This CDR3 has 13 amino acids. The CDR3 coding sequence is TGTGCCAGCAGTTACGCGGGCAGTGGTACGCAGTATTTT. Amino acid sequence: CASSYAGSGTQYF.

The chain uses TRBV10-3 and TRBJ2-5, with 7 nucleotides matching TRBD1. Trimming cost V 6 bases and J 4 bases; bases outside gene matches: 5. This CDR3 has 13 amino acids. The germline V gene has CDR1 ENHRY and CDR2 SYGVKD. The CDR3 here is CAISNRGRETQYF. In DNA form, the CDR3 reads TGTGCCATCAGCAACAGGGGAAGAGAGACCCAGTACTTC.

This clone came up once. This chain connects TRBV7-9 to TRBJ2-1, with D tentatively TRBD1 (6 bases). V was trimmed by 6 bases and J by 0 bases, leaving 18 bases between them. The CDR3 runs to 17 residues. Germline V gene lookup returns CDR1 SEHNR and CDR2 FQNEAQ (reference sequence). CDR3 DNA sequence: TGTGCCAGCAGAGCGTCCGGACTGGACAGCTCCTACAATGAGCAGTTCTTC. This gives the protein CASRASGLDSSYNEQFF.

V gene TRBV2 combines with J gene TRBJ2-7, with 7 bases identical to TRBD1. Germline lookup yields CDR1 SNHLY and CDR2 FYNNEI. Trimming removed 6 bases from V and 2 bases from J; junction bases left unmatched: 7. The CDR3 covers 14 residues. The CDR3 here is CASSADRRTYEQYF. CDR3 in DNA: TGTGCCAGCAGCGCGGACAGGAGGACCTACGAGCAGTACTTC.

J is TRBJ2-1 and V is TRBV9, with unresolved D. Per the germline V gene, CDR1 is SGDLS and CDR2 is YYNGEE. V was trimmed by 0 bases and J by 0 bases, leaving 10 bases between them. The CDR3 loop spans 16 amino acids. The CDR3 nucleotides read TGTGCCAGCAGCGTAGTGTCCGTCGGCTCCTACAATGAGCAGTTCTTC. It is translated as CASSVVSVGSYNEQFF.

The V gene is TRBV5-6, the J gene TRBJ2-1; the D is unclear. V lost 0 bases, J lost 9 bases, and 10 bases lay in between. Germline CDR1 SGHDT, CDR2 YYEEEE. This CDR3 has 13 amino acids. CDR3 region: CASSLALISEQFF. CDR3 sequence (DNA): TGTGCCAGCAGCTTGGCCCTTATTAGTGAGCAGTTCTTC.

This clone was observed once. The chain links TRBV28 to TRBJ1-2; 7 nucleotides match TRBD1. This CDR3 region has 15 residues. Germline V lookup: CDR1 MDHEN, CDR2 SYDVKM. The V segment lost 5 bases and the J segment 2 bases; nucleotides outside the gene matches: 8. Here the CDR3 DNA reads TGTGCCAGCAGTAACCCACAGGGGACAAACTATGGCTACACCTTC. Its protein product is CASSNPQGTNYGYTF.

The chain has TRBV5-1 and TRBJ1-1; 10 nucleotides align to TRBD1. Germline V lookup: CDR1 SGHRS, CDR2 YFSETQ. CDR3 length equals 17 residues. Trimming took 0 bases from V and 6 from J; bases not matched to a gene: 11. In DNA, the CDR3 is TGCGCCAGCAGCTTGGCCAAGTTCGTTGGACAGGGGGCTGAAGCTTTCTTT. Translation: CASSLAKFVGQGAEAFF.

This rearrangement joins TRBV27 to TRBJ2-3, with 11 bases fitting TRBD2. The CDR3 length is 16 residues. Looked up from germline, CDR1 is MNHEY and CDR2 is SMNVEV (reference sequence). The J segment lost 2 bases and the V segment lost 10 bases, leaving 11 bases of the junction unmatched. CDR3 region: CATRKGLAEPTDTQYF. The CDR3 DNA reads TGTGCCACCAGAAAGGGACTAGCGGAACCCACAGATACGCAGTATTTT.